This TCR beta chain was sequenced in a study of blood T cell repertoires in COVID-19. The CDR3 is 14 residues long. CDR1 SGHNT and CDR2 YENEEA come from the germline V gene. Concerning this clone: A junction boundary mismatches the germline segment, possibly from a read error.

Using immunoSEQ multiplex PCR, the repertoire was profiled, and TCRdb retains in-frame clones only, with some absent. This sample has 300,000 to 450,000 clones; 85% occur once, and the top ten carry 3.5% to 4%. The sequence came from a woman under 30 with acute or convalescent COVID-19. V usage is TRBV11-3 and J usage is TRBJ2-3; the match to TRBD2 covers 9 bases. Sequencing was performed on peripheral blood. The CDR3 sequence: CASSSGTSKDTQYF. The CDR3 coding sequence is TGTGCCAGCAGCTCCGGGACTAGCAAAGATACGCAGTATTTT.